This TCR beta chain emerged from a study of T cells in Graves' hyperthyroidism and ophthalmopathy. This clonotype was seen repeatedly, ten times or more. Its target is not known. The CDR3 is 17 amino acids. V lost 4 bases, J lost 5 bases, and 21 bases lay in between. Overall study results and limits: Through a model of 13 V-J features, ophthalmopathy was separated from stable hyperthyroidism.

Amplified regions were TCR beta CDR3 sequences from RNA transcripts. Carried out on the TCR CDR3, a first-round RT-PCR used the HTBI primer set. From the multiplex PCR reads, TCRdb called clonotypes with MiXCR, one entry per CDR3 protein. The table has 500,000 to 700,000 distinct CDR3 sequences, 15% to 20% seen once. The receptor's source is a woman under 30 with Graves' hyperthyroidism. Sequencing was performed on blood. This chain links TRBV12-3 or TRBV12-4 with TRBJ2-1; D is uncertain. CDR3 region: CASSSTLSSIPNNEQFF. CDR3 sequence (DNA): TGTGCCAGCAGTTCGACATTGTCGTCAATTCCCAACAATGAGCAGTTCTTC.